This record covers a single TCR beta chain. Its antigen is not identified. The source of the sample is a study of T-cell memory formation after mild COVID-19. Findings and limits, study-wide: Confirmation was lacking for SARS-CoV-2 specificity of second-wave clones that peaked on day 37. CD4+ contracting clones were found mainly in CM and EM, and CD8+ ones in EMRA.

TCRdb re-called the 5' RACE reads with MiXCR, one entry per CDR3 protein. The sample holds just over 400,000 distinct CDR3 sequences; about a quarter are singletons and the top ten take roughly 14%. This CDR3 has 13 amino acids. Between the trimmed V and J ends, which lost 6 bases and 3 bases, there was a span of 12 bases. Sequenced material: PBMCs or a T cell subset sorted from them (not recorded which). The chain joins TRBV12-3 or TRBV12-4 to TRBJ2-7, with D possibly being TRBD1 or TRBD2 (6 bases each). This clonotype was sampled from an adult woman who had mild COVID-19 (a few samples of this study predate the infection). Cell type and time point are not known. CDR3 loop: CASRYGGRYEQYF. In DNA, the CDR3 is TGTGCCAGCAGGTACGGGGGCCGCTACGAGCAGTACTTC.